The 23 T cell receptor beta chains listed next were all sequenced from one sample in a study of blood T cell repertoires in COVID-19. The repertoire was sequenced with immunoSEQ multiplex PCR; TCRdb's copy has only in-frame clones and lacks some. This table holds around 140,000 clones, 70% to 80% found once. The sample was peripheral blood. All receptors come from a woman of 80 years or more with active or convalescent COVID-19.

The chain combines TRBV20-1 with TRBJ1-5, with 7 bases lining up with TRBD1. This CDR3 contains 14 residues. V shed 3 bases and J 1 base; nucleotides not matched to a gene: 3. Germline CDR1 is DFQATT and CDR2 is SNEGSKA (reference sequence). The CDR3 here is CSASRGPSNQPQHF. CDR3 DNA: TGCAGTGCTAGTAGGGGGCCCAGCAATCAGCCCCAGCATTTT.

A single count supports this clone. The chain uses TRBV9 and TRBJ1-2, with TRBD1 matching 8 bases. Germline assignment: CDR1 SGDLS and CDR2 YYNGEE. Trimming at V came to 0 bases and at J to 7 bases, leaving 11 bases not matched to a gene. The CDR3 runs to 16 residues. The DNA of the CDR3 is TGTGCCAGCAGCGTAGGGCTGGACAGGGATTCCTCTGGCTACACCTTC. The encoded protein is CASSVGLDRDSSGYTF.

This chain uses TRBV18 with TRBJ2-1, with TRBD2 matching over 11 bases. Per germline, CDR1 KGHSH and CDR2 LQKENI. J lost 2 bases, V lost 2 bases, and 2 bases had no gene match. The CDR3 totals 16 residues. CDR3 protein: CASSPFSGGAYNEQFF. The CDR3 DNA reads TGTGCCAGCTCACCATTTAGCGGGGGGGCCTACAATGAGCAGTTCTTC. Based on the CDR3 plus reference TRBV18 and TRBJ2-1, the full variable domain is NAGVMQNPRHLVRRRGQEARLRCSPMKGHSHVYWYRQLPEEGLKFMVYLQKENIIDESGMPKERFSAEFPKEGPSILRIQQVVRGDSAAYFCASSPFSGGAYNEQFFGPGTRLTVL.

The rearrangement uses TRBV24-1 and TRBJ2-1; TRBD2 matches at 12 bases. CDR1 KGHDR and CDR2 SFDVKD come from the germline V gene. V shed 3 bases and J 6 bases; nucleotides not matched to a gene: 5. The CDR3 loop spans 16 amino acids. CDR3 in amino acids: CATSDPTSGGLNEQFF. CDR3 bases: TGTGCCACCAGTGATCCCACTAGCGGGGGGCTCAATGAGCAGTTCTTC.

This clone was seen a single time. As DNA, the CDR3 is TGTGCCAGCAGGTGGGACAGGGGTGGAGATACGCAGTATTTT. It specifies CASRWDRGGDTQYF. J is TRBJ2-3 and V is TRBV6-5, with 10 bases lining up with TRBD1. The CDR3 loop spans 14 amino acids. Germline trimming cut 6 bases from V and 5 bases from J; bases unmatched to any gene: 5. Germline CDR1 is MNHEY and CDR2 is SVGAGI.

For the CDR3, the DNA is TGTGCCAGCAGTTCGGGGATTAGTGGCAATCAGCCCCAGCATTTT. Residues: CASSSGISGNQPQHF. The chain joins TRBV28 to TRBJ1-5; no clear D gene. Trimming took 4 bases from V and 2 from J, leaving 12 bases between them. The CDR3 loop spans 15 amino acids. CDR1 and CDR2 from the germline V gene are MDHEN and SYDVKM.

The chain couples TRBV19 to TRBJ2-7; the D gene is possibly TRBD1 (6 bases). CDR1 is LNHDA, CDR2 SQIVND, per germline (reference sequence). This CDR3 has 15 residues. V was trimmed by 5 bases and J by 3 bases, leaving 17 bases between them. The CDR3 here is CASSVSGTPHYEQYF. CDR3 DNA sequence: TGTGCCAGTAGTGTCTCCGGGACACCGCACTACGAGCAGTACTTC.

This rearrangement joins TRBV7-2 to TRBJ2-4; the match to TRBD1 covers 7 bases. Germline CDR1 SGHTA, CDR2 FQGNSA. The CDR3 has 17 residues. Trimming removed 1 base from V and 2 bases from J; junction bases left unmatched: 8. This CDR3 is CASSLDLDRASKNIQYF. CDR3 coding DNA: TGTGCCAGCAGCTTAGACCTAGACAGGGCATCCAAAAACATTCAGTACTTC.

This chain uses TRBV15 with TRBJ2-3, with 10 bases fitting TRBD1. With V trimmed by 0 bases and J by 4 bases, 7 bases remained unmatched. The CDR3 runs 17 residues. Germline CDR1 LNHNV, CDR2 YYDKDF (reference sequence). The CDR3: CATSRDGQGGRPDTQYF. In DNA form, the CDR3 reads TGTGCCACCAGCAGAGATGGACAGGGGGGCCGGCCAGATACGCAGTATTTT. The entire variable domain, with the rest obtained from reference TRBV15 and TRBJ2-3, is as follows: DAMVIQNPRYQVTQFGKPVTLSCSQTLNHNVMYWYQQKSSQAPKLLFHYYDKDFNNEADTPDNFQSRRPNTSFCFLDIRSPGLGDTAMYLCATSRDGQGGRPDTQYFGPGTRLTVL.

This chain connects TRBV27 to TRBJ2-7, with 8 bases fitting TRBD1. Germline-derived CDR1 and CDR2 are MNHEY and SMNVEV (reference sequence). This CDR3 comprises 13 residues. J lost 5 bases, V lost 4 bases, and 4 bases had no gene match. This CDR3 is CASSSMDRDEQYF. Written as DNA, the CDR3 is TGTGCCAGCAGTTCCATGGACAGGGACGAGCAGTACTTC.

A few counts support this clone. The chain combines TRBV19 with TRBJ1-6, with 9 bases matching TRBD1. V shed 10 bases, J shed 9 bases, and the junction held 13 bases outside the gene matches. Germline V gene sequence: CDR1 LNHDA, CDR2 SQIVND (reference sequence). This CDR3 contains 15 residues. This chain's CDR3 is CATGQGNQPRSPLHF. CDR3 coding DNA: TGTGCCACGGGACAGGGAAATCAGCCTCGTTCACCCCTCCACTTT.

The gene calls are TRBV2 and TRBJ1-5; TRBD1 agrees at 7 bases. This CDR3 contains 14 residues. Trimming cost V 4 bases and J 7 bases; bases outside gene matches: 7. Per germline, CDR1 SNHLY and CDR2 FYNNEI. CDR3 DNA sequence: TGTGCCAGCAGTGGACAGGGCATCGACCAGCCCCAGCATTTT. Its protein product is CASSGQGIDQPQHF.

The rearrangement uses TRBV28 and TRBJ1-2, with TRBD1 identical over 10 bases. The CDR3 runs 15 residues. V lost 8 bases to trimming and J lost 2 bases; unmatched junction nucleotides: 8. In germline, CDR1 is MDHEN, CDR2 SYDVKM. The CDR3 DNA reads as TGTGCCAGCCACTCCCTGGGACAGGGGAACTATGGCTACACCTTC. Translation: CASHSLGQGNYGYTF.

This sequence joins TRBV5-1 and TRBJ2-1, with TRBD1 as a possible D gene (6 bases). Trimming shortened V by 0 bases and J by 5 bases, and 6 bases separated the two germline ends. CDR3 length: 13 residues. CDR1 is SGHRS, CDR2 YFSETQ, per germline. CDR3: CASSLDRDNEQFF. The CDR3, as DNA: TGCGCCAGCAGCTTGGACAGGGACAATGAGCAGTTCTTC.

V usage is TRBV20-1 and J usage is TRBJ1-3; D unresolved. There are 11 residues in the CDR3. The V gene's germline CDR1 is DFQATT and CDR2 SNEGSKA (reference sequence). The CDR3 coding sequence is TGCAGCAGAAAAAATGGAAACACCATATATTTT. Amino acid sequence: CSRKNGNTIYF.

J is TRBJ1-1 and V is TRBV6-5; D perhaps matches TRBD1 (6 bases). Per germline, CDR1 MNHEY and CDR2 SVGAGI. The CDR3 contains 12 residues. V dropped 7 bases and J dropped 4 bases, with 10 bases sitting between them. The CDR3 sequence is CASIKQGTEAFF. The CDR3 region has the DNA TGTGCCAGCATCAAACAGGGCACTGAAGCTTTCTTT.

In this sample, this clone turned up once. The V gene is TRBV30, the J gene TRBJ1-4; 7 positions agree with TRBD1. CDR3 size: 14 residues. Per the germline V gene, CDR1 is GTSNPN and CDR2 is SVGIG (reference sequence). Trimming took 2 bases from V and 7 from J; bases not matched to a gene: 7. The DNA for the CDR3 is TGTGCCTGGAGTCGTAAGGGACAGCTTGAAAAACTGTTTTTT. Its translation: CAWSRKGQLEKLFF.

This clone has just a few counts. The CDR3 protein is CASSRNRDPNEKLFF. The CDR3 bases are TGTGCCAGTAGCCGTAACAGGGATCCTAATGAAAAACTGTTTTTT. The chain carries TRBV19 and TRBJ1-4; maybe TRBD1 (6 bases). The CDR3 consists of 15 residues. V was shortened by 6 bases and J by 3 bases, with 14 bases between the two germline ends. CDR1 and CDR2 from the germline V gene are LNHDA and SQIVND (reference sequence).

This clone was found a few times. The genes are TRBV28 and TRBJ1-1; 7 bases match TRBD1. Germline CDR1 is MDHEN and CDR2 is SYDVKM. V was clipped by 6 bases and J by 1 base; unmatched bases: 8. This CDR3 spans 15 amino acids. The CDR3 loop reads CASRVEGARNTEAFF. The CDR3 DNA follows: TGTGCCAGCAGGGTAGAGGGGGCTAGGAACACTGAAGCTTTCTTT.

The rearrangement links TRBV6-5 to TRBJ2-1; possibly TRBD2 for D (5 bases). The CDR3 runs 16 residues. V lost 0 bases and J 0 bases, leaving 9 bases between the germline ends. Per germline, CDR1 MNHEY and CDR2 SVGAGI. CDR3 in amino acids: CASSYSAGSSYNEQFF. Here the CDR3 DNA reads TGTGCCAGCAGTTACTCGGCGGGTAGCTCCTACAATGAGCAGTTCTTC.

V gene TRBV7-2 combines with J gene TRBJ1-1; weak D call: TRBD1 (6 bases). Germline V gene lookup returns CDR1 SGHTA and CDR2 FQGNSA. Trimming pared 1 base from V and 9 bases from J, leaving 12 bases between. This CDR3 comprises 13 residues. CDR3: CASSLGTGSKAFF. CDR3 coding DNA: TGTGCCAGCAGCTTAGGAACAGGGAGTAAAGCTTTCTTT.

The V and J genes are TRBV21-1 and TRBJ2-4; TRBD2, the table's D call, was not compared with the DNA. TRBV21-1 is tagged as a pseudogene. The CDR3 totals 16 residues. For the CDR3, the DNA is TGTGCCAGCAGCAAAGCGTGGCGGGGTTGGAAAAACATTCAGTACTTC. Translation gives CASSKAWRGWKNIQYF.

The chain recombines TRBV4-1 with TRBJ1-2; 7 bases map to TRBD1. The CDR3 totals 16 residues. CDR1 and CDR2 (germline): MGHRA, YSYEKL. V shed 3 bases and J 0 bases; nucleotides not matched to a gene: 7. CDR3 sequence (DNA): TGCGCCAGCAGCCAGGATCGGGACAGCGCTAACTATGGCTACACCTTC. Protein sequence: CASSQDRDSANYGYTF.